This T cell receptor (beta chain) was identified during a study of technical replicates of blood from four donors. TCRdb's copy holds only in-frame clones and misses some; the assay was immunoSEQ multiplex PCR. This table holds 85,000 to 100,000 clones, more than 90% found once. This CDR3 is 14 amino acids long. Trimming shortened V by 5 bases and J by 6 bases, and 15 bases separated the two germline ends. CDR1 is SGDLS and CDR2 is YYNGEE in the germline V gene. The specimen sequenced was T cells isolated from PBMCs. The sequence came from a human donor in good health. This sequence joins TRBV9 and TRBJ1-3; a possible D gene is TRBD1 (6 bases). DNA of the CDR3: TGTGCCAGCAGTGATGGGGGCGTCGTAAACACCATATATTTT. It specifies CASSDGGVVNTIYF.